The present entry profiles one TCR beta chain with its context. These data come from a study of identical twins. TCRdb reprocessed the 5' RACE reads via MiXCR and lists one record per CDR3 protein. The repertoire holds around 370,000 distinct CDR3 sequences, roughly 9% seen once, with approximately 8.9% in the top ten. The material sequenced was naive T cells sorted from blood. The TCR sequence derives from a woman between 45 and 65 years old in good health.

The CDR3 region has the DNA TGTGCCAGCAGCCAAGGGGTGTCCTACAATGAGCAGTTCTTC. Protein product: CASSQGVSYNEQFF. The rearrangement uses TRBV14 and TRBJ2-1; D remains ambiguous. This CDR3 has 14 residues. The germline V gene has CDR1 SGHDN and CDR2 FVKESK. V was shortened by 1 base and J by 1 base, with 5 bases between the two germline ends.